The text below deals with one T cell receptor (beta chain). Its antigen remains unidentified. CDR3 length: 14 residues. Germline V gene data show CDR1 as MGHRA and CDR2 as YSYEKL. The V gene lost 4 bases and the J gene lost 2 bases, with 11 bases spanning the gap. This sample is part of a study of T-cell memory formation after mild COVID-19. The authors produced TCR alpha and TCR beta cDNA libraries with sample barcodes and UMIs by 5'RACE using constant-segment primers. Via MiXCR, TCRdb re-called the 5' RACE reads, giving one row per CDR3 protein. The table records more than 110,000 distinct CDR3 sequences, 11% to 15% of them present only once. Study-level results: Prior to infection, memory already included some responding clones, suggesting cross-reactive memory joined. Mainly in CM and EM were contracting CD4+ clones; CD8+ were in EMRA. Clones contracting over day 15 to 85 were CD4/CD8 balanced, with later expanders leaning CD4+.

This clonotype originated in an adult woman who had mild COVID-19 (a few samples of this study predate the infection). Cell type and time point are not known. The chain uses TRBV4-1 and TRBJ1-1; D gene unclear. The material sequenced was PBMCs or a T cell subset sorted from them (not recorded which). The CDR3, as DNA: TGCGCCAGCAGCCGGAGTGGATACAACACTGAAGCTTTCTTT. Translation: CASSRSGYNTEAFF.